The rows below give T cell receptor beta chains drawn from one sample of a study of T-cell reconstitution after alpha-beta-depleted transplantation in children. MiXCR was run by TCRdb on the PCR reads, yielding one entry per CDR3 protein. The sample holds some 250,000 distinct CDR3 sequences, approximately 12% seen once. Here the sequenced sample was PBMCs from the stem cell graft donor, taken from the stem cell graft. These receptors all come from a human donor who donated a stem cell graft to a child with acute lymphoblastic leukemia. CDR3s include the opening cysteine and the closing phenylalanine or tryptophan. Each record gives: D gene, V gene, J gene, clone size, CDR3 DNA, CDR3 protein. The D gene is left open where the match is weak. Expanded clones get a size class; other rows say once, few or many, or leave the size out.

-	TRBV29-1	TRBJ2-7	-	TGCAGCGTTGAAACTAGCTGGTCCTACGAGCAGTACTTC	CSVETSWSYEQYF
TRBD1	TRBV4-3	TRBJ1-4	-	TGCGCCAGCAGCCATGGCGGCAGGGGGAATGAAAAACTGTTTTTT	CASSHGGRGNEKLFF
TRBD2	TRBV29-1	TRBJ2-7	many	TGCAGCGTTGATGGAGCGGGAGGTCCCTACGAGCAGTACTTC	CSVDGAGGPYEQYF
-	TRBV12-3/TRBV12-4	TRBJ2-3	many	TGTGCCAGCAGTTACGCGAGCGGCACAGATACGCAGTATTTT	CASSYASGTDTQYF
-	TRBV7-6	TRBJ1-4	-	TGTGCCAGCAGCTTAAGGGTGCGGGAAAAACTGTTTTTT	CASSLRVREKLFF
-	TRBV25-1	TRBJ2-7	-	TGTGCCAGCAGTGAATACAGGACAGTGAGGTACGAGCAGTACTTC	CASSEYRTVRYEQYF
-	TRBV12-5	TRBJ2-1	many	TGTGCTAGTGGTCCTCAGGATGAGCAGTTCTTC	CASGPQDEQFF
-	TRBV18	TRBJ1-4	many	TGTGCCAGCTCACCAGCGGCCCAAGAAAAACTGTTTTTT	CASSPAAQEKLFF
-	TRBV7-2	TRBJ2-7	many	TGTGCCAGCGGTGTCTACGAGCAGTACTTC	CASGVYEQYF
-	TRBV12-3/TRBV12-4	TRBJ2-1	many	TGTGCCAGCAGTTCCGGGACACCGGCCCACAATGAGCAGTTCTTC	CASSSGTPAHNEQFF
TRBD2	TRBV20-1	TRBJ2-7	many	TGCGGCACCGGGACTAACTCCTACGAGCAGTACTTC	CGTGTNSYEQYF
-	TRBV7-2	TRBJ1-1	many	TGTGCCAGCAGCTTAGAGGCCCCTAGGGGGAGGACTGAAGCTTTCTTT	CASSLEAPRGRTEAFF
TRBD2	TRBV18	TRBJ2-1	-	TGTGCCAGCTCACCAGGGACTAGCGGGGGCCGCCCGCAGTTCTTC	CASSPGTSGGRPQFF
-	TRBV4-3	TRBJ1-4	many	TGCGCCAGCAGCCAAGATTTCGCAGGGGTGGAGGAAAAACTGTTTTTT	CASSQDFAGVEEKLFF